In its sample, the clone carrying this TCR beta chain was seen a few times. Amplification of TCR beta CDR3 regions was performed using RNA transcripts as template. HTBI primers drove first-round RT-PCR of the TCR CDR3. TCRdb fed the multiplex PCR reads into MiXCR, producing one record per CDR3 protein. Here the sample spans over 400,000 distinct CDR3 sequences, approximately 23% being singletons. This specimen comes from a study of T cells in Graves' hyperthyroidism and ophthalmopathy. Germline values: CDR1 DFQATT, CDR2 SNEGSKA (reference sequence). The CDR3 sequence is 14 residues long. Trimming cost V 6 bases and J 3 bases; bases outside gene matches: 6.

The chain uses TRBV20-1 and TRBJ2-1, with TRBD2 matching 9 bases. The sequenced sample consisted of blood. This receptor was obtained from a woman in her 70s with Graves' ophthalmopathy. In DNA form, the CDR3 reads TGCAGTGCGAAAGCGGGGGGACTCTACAATGAGCAGTTCTTC. Its protein is CSAKAGGLYNEQFF.